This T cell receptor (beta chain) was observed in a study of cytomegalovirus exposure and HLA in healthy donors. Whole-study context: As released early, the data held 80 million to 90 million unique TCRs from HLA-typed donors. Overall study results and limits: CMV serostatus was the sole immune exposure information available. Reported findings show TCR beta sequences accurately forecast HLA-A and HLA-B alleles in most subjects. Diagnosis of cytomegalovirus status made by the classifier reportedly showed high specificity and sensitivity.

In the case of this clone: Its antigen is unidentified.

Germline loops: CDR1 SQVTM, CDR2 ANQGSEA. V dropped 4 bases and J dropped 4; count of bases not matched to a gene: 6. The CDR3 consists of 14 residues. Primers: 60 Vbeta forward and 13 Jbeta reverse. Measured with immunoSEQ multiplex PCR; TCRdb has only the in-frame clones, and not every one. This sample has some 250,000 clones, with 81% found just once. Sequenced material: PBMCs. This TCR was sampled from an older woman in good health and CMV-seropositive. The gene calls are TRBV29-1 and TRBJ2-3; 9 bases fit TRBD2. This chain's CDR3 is CSVGREGLADTQYF. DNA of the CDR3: TGCAGCGTTGGGCGGGAGGGCCTGGCAGATACGCAGTATTTT.